This TCR beta chain was retrieved from a study of T-cell memory formation after mild COVID-19. In TCRdb, the 5' RACE reads were re-called with MiXCR into one record per CDR3 protein. This table has roughly 400,000 distinct CDR3 sequences, approximately 24% appearing once. About this clonotype itself: Its antigen is undetermined.

Points from the study as a whole: Contracting clones, day 15 to 85, had balanced CD4/CD8, and later expanders favored CD4+. Clones from the second wave (peaking day 37) had unconfirmed SARS-CoV-2 specificity. Pre-infection memory harbored some responding clones, suggesting cross-reactive memory joined.

Sequencing input: PBMCs or a T cell subset sorted from them (not recorded which). This receptor was taken from an adult woman who had mild COVID-19 (a few samples of this study predate the infection). Cell type and time point are not known.

CDR3 DNA: TGTGCCAGCAGTCAGAGCGGGAGGCAGGGCGAGCAGTACTTC. Its protein product is CASSQSGRQGEQYF. The chain links TRBV6-2 or TRBV6-3 to TRBJ2-7, with TRBD2 identical over 9 bases. J gave up 6 bases and V 5 bases, and 8 bases lay outside the gene matches. CDR3 length: 14 residues. Per the germline V gene, CDR1 is MNHEY and CDR2 is SVGEGT.